This TCR beta chain was profiled in a study of T cells in Graves' hyperthyroidism and ophthalmopathy. Lactation, pregnancy, other autoimmune disease or uncontrolled infection led to exclusion of patients. This clonotype has at least ten counts. The investigators amplified TCR beta CDR3 regions from RNA transcripts. Researchers ran a first-round RT-PCR on the TCR CDR3 using the HTBI primer set. TCRdb recomputed calls from the multiplex PCR reads with MiXCR, one row per CDR3 protein. The sample includes roughly 160,000 distinct CDR3 sequences, over 7.5% seen only once; the top ten take 22%. The sequence was collected from a woman between 18 and 29 years old with Graves' hyperthyroidism that later progressed to Graves' ophthalmopathy. What was sequenced was blood.

CDR3 sequence: CASSRIRTRGHEQYF. CDR3 DNA: TGTGCCAGCAGTCGTATTAGGACGAGGGGCCACGAGCAGTACTTC. This chain joins TRBV12-3 or TRBV12-4 and TRBJ2-7; D may be TRBD1 or TRBD2 (5 bases each). V was shortened by 5 bases and J by 5 bases, with 19 bases between the two germline ends. This CDR3 has 15 amino acids.